The rows below give T cell receptor beta chains drawn from one sample of a study of cytomegalovirus exposure and HLA in healthy donors. The data were produced by immunoSEQ multiplex PCR, yet TCRdb's version contains in-frame clones alone and is incomplete. The data show roughly 150,000 clones, with more than 70% seen just once and approximately 2% held by the top ten. The sequenced material came from PBMCs. The receptors were sampled from a man younger than 40 in good health and CMV-seronegative. CDR3s include the opening cysteine and the closing phenylalanine or tryptophan. Only some rows state a clone size, as once, few, many or a class for expanded clones.

length: 17
V: TRBV15
size: -
CDR3: CATSREREDRGPGEQFF

length: 12
V: TRBV4-1
size: few
CDR3: CASSQALGELFF

length: 14
V: TRBV2
size: -
CDR3: CASRGEGGDTEAFF

length: 17
V: TRBV9
size: -
CDR3: CASSVARDRKNQETQYF

length: 15
V: TRBV6-1
size: -
CDR3: CASREAGGEYNEQFF

length: 17
V: TRBV18
size: -
CDR3: CASSPQGAQSGANVLTF

length: 13
V: TRBV27
size: -
CDR3: CASSLSLRDRISF

length: 16
V: TRBV5-5
size: -
CDR3: CASSLARQGASETQYF

length: 16
V: TRBV5-6
size: -
CDR3: CASSLKVGSRGYEQYF

length: 16
V: TRBV30
size: -
CDR3: CAWREVGGRTNYGYTF

length: 14
V: TRBV6-6
size: -
CDR3: CASNRQGFQETQYF

length: 18
V: TRBV10-3
size: -
CDR3: CAISESLETSGIRYEQYF

length: 16
V: TRBV7-3
size: -
CDR3: CASSLEGRSGANVLTF

length: 13
V: TRBV6-1
size: few
CDR3: CASSGQIEETQYF

length: 14
V: TRBV6-1
size: -
CDR3: CASSGLAGVGEQYF

length: 14
V: TRBV19
size: -
CDR3: CASSRDRASTEAFF

length: 16
V: TRBV7-9
size: -
CDR3: CASSPKGLAGEYIQYF

length: 15
V: TRBV7-8
size: -
CDR3: CASSLVDSVVDTQYF

length: 11
V: TRBV20-1
size: -
CDR3: CSASLFYEQFF

length: 16
V: TRBV6-5
size: -
CDR3: CASSLYPGQGGNTIYF

length: 14
V: TRBV5-6
size: -
CDR3: CASQIAGGPYEQYF

length: 17
V: TRBV7-8
size: -
CDR3: CASSLGGSWRGAYEQYF

length: 13
V: TRBV6-6
size: once
CDR3: CASTYRVDQPQHF

length: 17
V: TRBV5-4
size: -
CDR3: CASSLGGGLATGNTIYF

length: 17
V: TRBV5-4
size: once
CDR3: CASSFHPQQVVNEKLFF

length: 15
V: TRBV6-5
size: -
CDR3: CASSLLAGGSYEQYF

length: 16
V: TRBV5-1
size: -
CDR3: CASSLEGAGGAYEQYF

length: 16
V: TRBV5-6
size: -
CDR3: CASSFLGGRAGETQYF

length: 12
V: TRBV2
size: -
CDR3: CASSTGGYEQYF

length: 17
V: TRBV30
size: -
CDR3: CAWSPGEFGTDGNTIYF

length: 15
V: TRBV9
size: -
CDR3: CASSVEERRTDTQYF

length: 14
V: TRBV6-6
size: few
CDR3: CASISVVGSNEQFF

length: 13
V: TRBV30
size: -
CDR3: CAWSKARAYGYTF

length: 13
V: TRBV7-2
size: -
CDR3: CASSRSGQETQYF

length: 13
V: TRBV28
size: -
CDR3: CASSTPPSYEQYF